These 19 T cell receptor beta chains were sequenced from one sample in a study of identical twins. TCRdb re-derived calls from the 5' RACE reads in MiXCR, one entry per CDR3 protein. The sample records about 810,000 distinct CDR3 sequences, 12% being singletons. This sample also belongs to another study, concerning yellow fever vaccine responses in identical twins.

The sequenced material came from PBMCs. These receptor sequences come from a woman aged 18-35 years in good health.

This chain connects TRBV9 to TRBJ2-5, with 8 bases that match TRBD1. The CDR3 sequence is 16 residues long. V gave up 4 bases and J gave up 5 bases; unmatched junction bases: 13. Germline CDR1 reads SGDLS; CDR2 reads YYNGEE. CDR3 protein: CASSSLPDRVEETQYF. The DNA for the CDR3 is TGTGCCAGCAGCTCCCTCCCGGACAGGGTGGAGGAGACCCAGTACTTC.

This clonotype was counted between two and nine times. V usage is TRBV5-4 and J usage is TRBJ2-1; D remains ambiguous. This CDR3 has 19 residues. The V end was cut by 0 bases, the J end by 8 bases, with 27 bases between. Germline loops: CDR1 SGHNT, CDR2 YYREEE (reference sequence). In DNA, the CDR3 is TGTGCCAGCAGCTTGGCGTTCCAAGCAGGACCGGCAAGTATCTATGAGCAGTTCTTC. It encodes CASSLAFQAGPASIYEQFF.

The chain has TRBV7-9 and TRBJ2-7, with D possibly called TRBD1 or TRBD2 (7 bases each). Trimming removed 5 bases from V and 5 bases from J, with 10 bases in between. Germline CDR1 SEHNR, CDR2 FQNEAQ (reference sequence). This CDR3 region has 12 residues. CDR3 coding DNA: TGTGCCAGCAGCCAGGGGGGGGACGAGCAGTACGTC. It is translated as CASSQGGDEQYV.

The chain couples TRBV29-1 to TRBJ2-2; 12 bases map to TRBD2. Trimming removed 4 bases from V and 6 bases from J; junction bases left unmatched: 9. The CDR3 length is 16 residues. Germline V gene data show CDR1 as SQVTM and CDR2 as ANQGSEA. CDR3 DNA: TGCAGCGTTGTTGCTAGCGGGGGGGTTTTAGCCGGGGAGCTGTTTTTT. This encodes CSVVASGGVLAGELFF.

This clonotype was counted between two and nine times. The chain recombines TRBV20-1 with TRBJ2-1; D is perhaps TRBD2 (5 bases). Germline V gene lookup returns CDR1 DFQATT and CDR2 SNEGSKA (reference sequence). The CDR3 totals 18 residues. V was clipped by 5 bases and J by 0 bases, with 23 bases between them. The CDR3 is CSAPGSALFFNSYNEQFF. For the CDR3, the DNA is TGCAGTGCTCCGGGATCGGCGCTGTTCTTTAACTCCTACAATGAGCAGTTCTTC.

This clonotype was seen more than once but under ten times. The gene calls are TRBV29-1 and TRBJ2-5; possibly TRBD1 or TRBD2 for D (5 bases each). V was shortened by 3 bases and J by 0 bases, with 8 bases between the two germline ends. CDR3 length: 13 amino acids. From germline, CDR1 is SQVTM and CDR2 ANQGSEA. The DNA of the CDR3 is TGCAGCGTTGATGGGGGATACCAAGAGACCCAGTACTTC. It specifies CSVDGGYQETQYF.

The gene calls are TRBV20-1 and TRBJ2-3; the match to TRBD1 covers 8 bases. CDR3 length equals 14 residues. The trim removed 8 bases at V and 2 bases at J, leaving 9 bases unmatched. Germline loops: CDR1 DFQATT, CDR2 SNEGSKA (reference sequence). DNA for the CDR3: TGCAGTACAAGGGGACAGGAGGCCACAGATACGCAGTATTTT. The encoded protein is CSTRGQEATDTQYF.

This rearrangement joins TRBV29-1 to TRBJ2-1, with 14 bases lining up with TRBD2. Germline trimming cut 6 bases from V and 4 bases from J; bases unmatched to any gene: 5. CDR3 length: 15 residues. Germline CDR1 SQVTM, CDR2 ANQGSEA. The chain's CDR3 is CSVSGTSGGYNEQFF. For the CDR3, the DNA is TGCAGCGTCTCCGGGACTAGCGGGGGATACAATGAGCAGTTCTTC.

This clonotype was recorded at least ten times. The chain has TRBV12-3 or TRBV12-4 and TRBJ2-2; D might be TRBD2 (5 bases). The CDR3 is 14 amino acids. Between the trimmed V and J ends, which lost 1 base and 3 bases, there was a span of 6 bases. CDR3 protein: CASSLGTYTGELFF. In nucleotides, the CDR3 is TGTGCCAGCAGTTTAGGGACTTACACCGGGGAGCTGTTTTTT.

V and J are TRBV27 and TRBJ2-1; weak D call: TRBD1 (6 bases). Germline CDR1 is MNHEY and CDR2 is SMNVEV (reference sequence). Trimming removed 6 bases from V and 4 bases from J, with 19 bases in between. The CDR3 covers 16 residues. The CDR3 region has the DNA TGTGCCAGCAGCGCAACCCCGACAGGCCAATACAATGAGCAGTTCTTC. Translated: CASSATPTGQYNEQFF.

V and J are TRBV10-2 and TRBJ1-6, with D unresolved. Per the germline V gene, CDR1 is WSHSY and CDR2 is SAAADI. The CDR3 is made up of 13 amino acids. V was pared by 2 bases and J by 6 bases, with 5 bases between. The CDR3 DNA sequence: TGCGCCAGCAGTGAGGACCTTAATTCACCCCTCCACTTT. This codes for CASSEDLNSPLHF.

The rearrangement joins TRBV24-1 to TRBJ2-1; the D gene is possibly TRBD1 (5 bases). CDR3 length: 16 amino acids. With 0 bases removed from V and 4 bases from J, the gap between germline ends came to 12 bases. CDR1 and CDR2 (germline): KGHDR, SFDVKD. CDR3 bases: TGTGCCACCAGTGATTTGCGGCAGGGTGAATACAATGAGCAGTTCTTC. Translation gives CATSDLRQGEYNEQFF.

The rearrangement uses TRBV6-1 and TRBJ2-1; no reliable D call. The CDR3 covers 14 residues. Germline CDR1 reads MNHNS; CDR2 reads SASEGT. The V gene lost 2 bases and the J gene lost 8 bases, with 13 bases spanning the gap. The CDR3, as DNA: TGTGCCAGCAGTGAATTGGGGTCCAGCGATGAGCAGTTCTTC. As protein: CASSELGSSDEQFF.

J is TRBJ1-4 and V is TRBV18; TRBD1 aligns across 8 bases. CDR1 and CDR2 from the germline V gene are KGHSH and LQKENI. The CDR3 is made up of 15 amino acids. The J segment lost 5 bases and the V segment lost 3 bases, leaving 5 bases of the junction unmatched. This chain's CDR3 is CASSPRTGPNEKLFF. The CDR3 nucleotides are TGTGCCAGCTCACCGAGGACAGGGCCGAATGAAAAACTGTTTTTT.

This clonotype has only a few counts. The chain is built from TRBV5-1 and TRBJ1-1; tentatively, D is TRBD1 (5 bases). Germline V gene lookup returns CDR1 SGHRS and CDR2 YFSETQ. The CDR3 spans 14 residues. V gave up 1 base and J gave up 5 bases, with 12 bases separating them. In DNA, the CDR3 is TGCGCCAGCAGCTTGTGGGGGGGGGAGACTGAAGCTTTCTTT. This sequence encodes CASSLWGGETEAFF.

The chain joins TRBV6-1 to TRBJ2-3, with D possibly being TRBD2 (7 bases). Between the trimmed V and J ends, which lost 2 bases and 0 bases, there was a span of 12 bases. The CDR3 runs 16 residues. Germline values: CDR1 MNHNS, CDR2 SASEGT. In DNA, the CDR3 is TGTGCCAGCAGTGAATATGGGGGGGCTAGCACAGATACGCAGTATTTT. Translated, it gives CASSEYGGASTDTQYF.

This clonotype has just a few counts. V is TRBV5-1 and J is TRBJ2-7, with D perhaps TRBD2 (5 bases). Germline V gene sequence: CDR1 SGHRS, CDR2 YFSETQ. Trimming stripped 1 base from V and 7 bases from J, with 18 bases between. The CDR3 contains 15 residues. The chain's CDR3 is CASSLPRETHGEQYF. In DNA, the CDR3 is TGCGCCAGCAGCTTGCCGAGGGAAACCCATGGAGAGCAGTACTTC. Complete variable domain (other parts from reference TRBV5-1 and TRBJ2-7): KAGVTQTPRYLIKTRGQQVTLSCSPISGHRSVSWYQQTPGQGLQFLFEYFSETQRNKGNFPGRFSGRQFSNSRSEMNVSTLELGDSALYLCASSLPRETHGEQYFGPGTRLTVT.

This clonotype was recorded at least ten times. This rearrangement joins TRBV6-1 to TRBJ2-3; a weak D match, TRBD2 (5 bases). From germline, CDR1 is MNHNS and CDR2 SASEGT. The CDR3 sequence is 14 residues long. Trimming took 3 bases from V and 1 from J, leaving 8 bases between them. CDR3 in DNA: TGTGCCAGCAGTGATCGTAGCGGCACAGATACGCAGTATTTT. Residues: CASSDRSGTDTQYF.

The V call is TRBV5-1, the J call TRBJ2-1, with 10 bases matching TRBD2. There are 17 residues in the CDR3. With 0 bases clipped from V and 9 bases from J, the junction kept 12 bases outside the gene matches. Germline V gene sequence: CDR1 SGHRS, CDR2 YFSETQ. The CDR3, as DNA: TGCGCCAGCAGCTTGGGCCCTAGCGGGAGCGACGAGGGTGAGCAGTTCTTC. Translation: CASSLGPSGSDEGEQFF.